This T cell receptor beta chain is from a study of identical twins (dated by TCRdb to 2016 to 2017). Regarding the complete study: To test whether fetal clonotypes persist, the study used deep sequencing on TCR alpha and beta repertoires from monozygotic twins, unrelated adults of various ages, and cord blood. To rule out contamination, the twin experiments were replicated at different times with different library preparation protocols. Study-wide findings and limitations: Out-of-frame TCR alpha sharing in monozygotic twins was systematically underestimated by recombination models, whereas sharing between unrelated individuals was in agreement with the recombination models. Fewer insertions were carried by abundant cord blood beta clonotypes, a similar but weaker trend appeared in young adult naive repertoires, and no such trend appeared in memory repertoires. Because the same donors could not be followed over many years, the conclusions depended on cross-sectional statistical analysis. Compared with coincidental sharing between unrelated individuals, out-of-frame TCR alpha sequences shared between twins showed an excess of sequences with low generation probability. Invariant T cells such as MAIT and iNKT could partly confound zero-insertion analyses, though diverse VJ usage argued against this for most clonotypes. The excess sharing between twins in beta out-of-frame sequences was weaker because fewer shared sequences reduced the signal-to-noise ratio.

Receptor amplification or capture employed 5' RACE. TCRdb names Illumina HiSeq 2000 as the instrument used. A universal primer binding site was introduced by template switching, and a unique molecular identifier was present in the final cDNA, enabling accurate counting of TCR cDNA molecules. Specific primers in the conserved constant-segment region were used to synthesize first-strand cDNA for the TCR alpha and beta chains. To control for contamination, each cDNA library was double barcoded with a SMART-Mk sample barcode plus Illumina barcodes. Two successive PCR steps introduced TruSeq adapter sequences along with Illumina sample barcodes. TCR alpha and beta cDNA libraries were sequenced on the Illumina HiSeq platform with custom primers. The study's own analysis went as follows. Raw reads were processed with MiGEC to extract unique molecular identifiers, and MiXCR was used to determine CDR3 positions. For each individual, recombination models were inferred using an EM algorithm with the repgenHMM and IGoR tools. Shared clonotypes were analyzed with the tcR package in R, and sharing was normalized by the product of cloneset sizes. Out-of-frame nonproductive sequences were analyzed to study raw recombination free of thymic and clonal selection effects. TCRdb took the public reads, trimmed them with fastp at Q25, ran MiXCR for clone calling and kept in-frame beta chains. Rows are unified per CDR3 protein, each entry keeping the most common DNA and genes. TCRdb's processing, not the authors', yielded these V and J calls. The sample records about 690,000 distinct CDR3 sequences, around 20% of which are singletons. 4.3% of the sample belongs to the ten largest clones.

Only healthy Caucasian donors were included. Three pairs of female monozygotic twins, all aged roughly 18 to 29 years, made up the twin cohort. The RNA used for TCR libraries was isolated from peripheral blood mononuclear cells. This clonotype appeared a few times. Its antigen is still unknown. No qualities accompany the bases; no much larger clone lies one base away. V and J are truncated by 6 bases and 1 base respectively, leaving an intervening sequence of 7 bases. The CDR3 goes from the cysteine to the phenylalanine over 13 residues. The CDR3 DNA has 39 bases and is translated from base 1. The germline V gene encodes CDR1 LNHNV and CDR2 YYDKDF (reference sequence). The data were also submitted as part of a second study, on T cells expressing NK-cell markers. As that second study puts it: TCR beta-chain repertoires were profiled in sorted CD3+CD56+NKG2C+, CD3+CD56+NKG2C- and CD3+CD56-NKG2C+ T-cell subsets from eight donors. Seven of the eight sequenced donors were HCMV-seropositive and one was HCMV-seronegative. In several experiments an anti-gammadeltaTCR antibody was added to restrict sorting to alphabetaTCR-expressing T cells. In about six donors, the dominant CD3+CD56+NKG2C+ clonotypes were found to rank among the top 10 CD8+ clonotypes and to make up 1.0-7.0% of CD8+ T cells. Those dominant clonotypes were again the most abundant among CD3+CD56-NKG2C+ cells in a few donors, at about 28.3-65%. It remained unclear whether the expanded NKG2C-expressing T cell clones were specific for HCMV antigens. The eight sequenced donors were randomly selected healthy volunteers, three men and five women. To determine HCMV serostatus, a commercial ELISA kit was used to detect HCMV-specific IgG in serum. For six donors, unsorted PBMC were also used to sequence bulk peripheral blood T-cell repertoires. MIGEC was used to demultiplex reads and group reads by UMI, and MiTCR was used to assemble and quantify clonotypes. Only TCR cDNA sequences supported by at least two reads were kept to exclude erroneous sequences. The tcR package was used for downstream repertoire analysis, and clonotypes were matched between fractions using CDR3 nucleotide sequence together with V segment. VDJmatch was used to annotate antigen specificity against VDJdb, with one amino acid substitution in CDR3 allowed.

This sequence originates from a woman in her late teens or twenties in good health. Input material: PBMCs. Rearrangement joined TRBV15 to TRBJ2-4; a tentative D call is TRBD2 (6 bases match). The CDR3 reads CATRTRAKNIQYF. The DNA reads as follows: TGTGCCACCAGGACTAGGGCCAAAAACATTCAGTACTTC.